The sequence of this T cell receptor (beta chain) was determined in a study of CXCR3-negative and CXCR3-positive naive CD8 T cells. Through 5' RACE with UMI labels, the TRB cDNA libraries were prepared. TCRdb reprocessed the 5' RACE reads and stores each CDR3 protein as one record, lacking DNA. In all, the sample yields about 84,000 distinct CDR3 sequences. CD45RO-CCR7+CD27+CD95- characterized naive CD8+ T cells. Regarding the study as a whole: Naive CXCR3-negative cells resembled naive CXCR3-positive cells in TRBV-TRBJ usage; memory cells differed. Cryopreserved PBMCs had partly decreased CXCR3 expression; fresh PBMCs were used in most assays. Relative to memory CD8+ cells, whose diversity was much lower, both naive subsets had comparably high diversity. CXCR3-negative naive cells had less hydrophobic TRB CDR3s than did CXCR3-positive naive cells.

A note on this clonotype: The antigen remains undetermined.

Per germline, CDR1 SQVTM and CDR2 ANQGSEA. The CDR3 is 13 residues long. Sequenced: naive CXCR3+ CD8+ T cells from blood. As for subset: CD45RO-CCR7+CD27+CD95- naive CD8+ T cells expressing CXCR3 (TNR3+). The chain combines TRBV29-1 with TRBJ2-1; the TRBD2 assignment by TCRdb is unverifiable without DNA. The source of this sequence is a human donor in good health. Some clones in this sample may be carry-over from other donors' samples. This chain's CDR3 is CSQDSVEDNEQFF.